The rows below give T cell receptor beta chains drawn from one sample of a study of response to subunit inactivated influenza vaccine. TCRdb processed the RT-PCR reads anew with MiXCR; each CDR3 protein has one entry. Of about 620,000 distinct CDR3 sequences listed, 11% were seen once; the top ten hold approximately 10%. The sample also formed part of further work on T cells expressing NK-cell markers.

The input for sequencing was PBMCs from blood, taken on the day of vaccination. The receptor set was obtained from a man aged 45-60 years who received an inactivated influenza vaccine. CDR3s include the opening cysteine and the closing phenylalanine or tryptophan. A D gene is named only where the DNA matches it firmly. Some rows mark clone size as missing; the rest say once, few, many or name a class of expanded clone.

J gene: TRBJ1-1; clone size: NA; V gene: TRBV27; D gene: NA; CDR3 protein: CASSFRTPGETEAFF; CDR3 DNA: TGTGCCAGCAGTTTCAGGACCCCAGGCGAAACTGAAGCTTTCTTT
J gene: TRBJ2-3; clone size: few; V gene: TRBV20-1; D gene: NA; CDR3 protein: CSANRGIFTDTQYF; CDR3 DNA: TGCAGTGCTAACCGCGGGATCTTCACAGATACGCAGTATTTT
J gene: TRBJ2-3; clone size: few; V gene: TRBV2; D gene: NA; CDR3 protein: CASTLNRGLPTDTQYF; CDR3 DNA: TGTGCCAGCACCCTAAATCGGGGGCTGCCCACAGATACGCAGTATTTT
J gene: TRBJ1-6; clone size: NA; V gene: TRBV30; D gene: NA; CDR3 protein: CAWGPGRYNSPLHF; CDR3 DNA: TGTGCCTGGGGACCGGGACGGTATAATTCACCCCTCCACTTT
J gene: TRBJ2-1; clone size: many; V gene: TRBV9; D gene: TRBD2; CDR3 protein: CASSVAGRPRYEQFF; CDR3 DNA: TGTGCCAGCAGCGTAGCCGGGAGGCCCCGGTATGAGCAGTTCTTC
J gene: TRBJ2-7; clone size: NA; V gene: TRBV3-1; D gene: NA; CDR3 protein: CASSQVYGLSYEQYF; CDR3 DNA: TGTGCCAGCAGCCAAGTTTACGGCCTCTCCTACGAGCAGTACTTC
J gene: TRBJ2-7; clone size: few; V gene: TRBV5-1; D gene: TRBD2; CDR3 protein: CASIPTGGSSYEQYF; CDR3 DNA: TGCGCCAGCATTCCCACGGGAGGGAGCTCCTACGAGCAGTACTTC
J gene: TRBJ2-5; clone size: few; V gene: TRBV27; D gene: NA; CDR3 protein: CASSLTPGGWRETQYF; CDR3 DNA: TGTGCCAGCAGTTTAACCCCCGGAGGGTGGAGAGAGACCCAGTACTTC
J gene: TRBJ2-7; clone size: NA; V gene: TRBV7-9; D gene: NA; CDR3 protein: CASSFPWSETLYEQYF; CDR3 DNA: TGTGCCAGCAGCTTCCCCTGGTCGGAGACTCTCTACGAGCAGTACTTC
J gene: TRBJ2-7; clone size: few; V gene: TRBV5-1; D gene: NA; CDR3 protein: CASSLVPSPTYEQYF; CDR3 DNA: TGCGCCAGCAGCTTGGTTCCTAGCCCCACCTACGAGCAGTACTTC
J gene: TRBJ2-2; clone size: few; V gene: TRBV7-2; D gene: TRBD1; CDR3 protein: CASSPRQGLVPGELFF; CDR3 DNA: TGTGCCAGCAGCCCCCGACAGGGCTTGGTTCCCGGGGAGCTGTTTTTT
J gene: TRBJ2-1; clone size: few; V gene: TRBV12-3/TRBV12-4; D gene: NA; CDR3 protein: CASIADSLNEQFF; CDR3 DNA: TGTGCCAGCATCGCGGACAGCCTCAATGAGCAGTTCTTC
J gene: TRBJ2-5; clone size: few; V gene: TRBV24-1; D gene: TRBD1; CDR3 protein: CATSDPSRDRGETQYF; CDR3 DNA: TGTGCCACCAGTGATCCGTCCCGGGACAGGGGTGAGACCCAGTACTTC
J gene: TRBJ2-7; clone size: many; V gene: TRBV5-1; D gene: NA; CDR3 protein: CASSFRATGISYEQYF; CDR3 DNA: TGCGCCAGCAGCTTTAGAGCTACAGGGATATCCTACGAGCAGTACTTC
J gene: TRBJ2-5; clone size: NA; V gene: TRBV7-9; D gene: TRBD2; CDR3 protein: CASSLSSGGRTETQYF; CDR3 DNA: TGTGCCAGCAGCTTGTCTAGCGGGGGGCGTACAGAGACCCAGTACTTC
J gene: TRBJ2-3; clone size: NA; V gene: TRBV20-1; D gene: TRBD2; CDR3 protein: CSARSLWTSGTTDTQYF; CDR3 DNA: TGCAGTGCTAGATCCCTTTGGACTAGCGGAACCACAGATACGCAGTATTTT
J gene: TRBJ2-5; clone size: many; V gene: TRBV12-3/TRBV12-4; D gene: NA; CDR3 protein: CASSLVGVQETQYF; CDR3 DNA: TGTGCCAGCAGTTTAGTGGGCGTCCAAGAGACCCAGTACTTC
J gene: TRBJ2-5; clone size: few; V gene: TRBV20-1; D gene: NA; CDR3 protein: CSAHRGLKETQYF; CDR3 DNA: TGCAGTGCCCATCGGGGGCTCAAAGAGACCCAGTACTTC
J gene: TRBJ2-7; clone size: few; V gene: TRBV6-1; D gene: NA; CDR3 protein: CASRRPGTDAYEQYF; CDR3 DNA: TGTGCCAGCAGGCGTCCCGGGACGGACGCCTACGAGCAGTACTTC
J gene: TRBJ1-1; clone size: few; V gene: TRBV28; D gene: NA; CDR3 protein: CASTLTGNTEAFF; CDR3 DNA: TGTGCCAGCACTCTAACGGGGAACACTGAAGCTTTCTTT
J gene: TRBJ2-2; clone size: few; V gene: TRBV18; D gene: TRBD1; CDR3 protein: CASSPTGTGVTGELFF; CDR3 DNA: TGTGCCAGCTCACCTACCGGGACAGGGGTAACCGGGGAGCTGTTTTTT
J gene: TRBJ2-1; clone size: many; V gene: TRBV10-3; D gene: TRBD2; CDR3 protein: CAISDISRGGINEQFF; CDR3 DNA: TGTGCCATCAGTGACATCTCGCGGGGGGGCATAAATGAGCAGTTCTTC
J gene: TRBJ2-2; clone size: few; V gene: TRBV12-3/TRBV12-4; D gene: NA; CDR3 protein: CASSYNRIQDTGELFF; CDR3 DNA: TGTGCCAGCAGCTATAACAGGATCCAAGACACCGGGGAGCTGTTTTTT
J gene: TRBJ2-7; clone size: NA; V gene: TRBV6-2/TRBV6-3; D gene: NA; CDR3 protein: CASSRTGTDTYEQYF; CDR3 DNA: TGTGCCAGCAGTAGAACCGGGACCGACACCTACGAGCAGTACTTC
J gene: TRBJ1-4; clone size: few; V gene: TRBV5-1; D gene: NA; CDR3 protein: CASSWTGTRNEKLFF; CDR3 DNA: TGCGCCAGCAGCTGGACCGGGACACGTAATGAAAAACTGTTTTTT
J gene: TRBJ2-7; clone size: NA; V gene: TRBV29-1; D gene: TRBD2; CDR3 protein: CSVDTGGPRDEQYF; CDR3 DNA: TGCAGCGTTGACACGGGAGGGCCCCGCGACGAGCAGTACTTC
J gene: TRBJ2-2; clone size: NA; V gene: TRBV20-1; D gene: TRBD2; CDR3 protein: CSALAGGRTGELFF; CDR3 DNA: TGCAGTGCCCTAGCGGGGGGGCGAACCGGGGAGCTGTTTTTT
J gene: TRBJ2-5; clone size: many; V gene: TRBV29-1; D gene: TRBD1; CDR3 protein: CSARGYQSVETQYF; CDR3 DNA: TGCAGCGCCAGGGGGTATCAATCGGTAGAGACCCAGTACTTC
J gene: TRBJ2-3; clone size: NA; V gene: TRBV19; D gene: TRBD1; CDR3 protein: CASRDRGKDTQYF; CDR3 DNA: TGTGCCAGTAGAGACAGGGGAAAGGATACGCAGTATTTT
J gene: TRBJ2-1; clone size: few; V gene: TRBV10-3; D gene: TRBD2; CDR3 protein: CAIANLAGVRRGGQFF; CDR3 DNA: TGTGCCATCGCAAATTTAGCGGGAGTGCGTCGGGGTGGGCAGTTCTTC
J gene: TRBJ2-5; clone size: few; V gene: TRBV11-2; D gene: NA; CDR3 protein: CASSPDSGLDLETQYF; CDR3 DNA: TGTGCCAGCAGCCCCGATTCAGGGCTAGATCTAGAGACCCAGTACTTC
J gene: TRBJ2-5; clone size: few; V gene: TRBV6-1; D gene: TRBD2; CDR3 protein: CASRWRGQYF; CDR3 DNA: TGTGCCAGCAGATGGCGGGGGCAGTACTTC
J gene: TRBJ2-7; clone size: few; V gene: TRBV29-1; D gene: TRBD1; CDR3 protein: CSVQDRGYEQYF; CDR3 DNA: TGCAGCGTTCAGGACAGGGGCTACGAGCAGTACTTC
J gene: TRBJ2-7; clone size: NA; V gene: TRBV2; D gene: NA; CDR3 protein: CASSEARGLEQYF; CDR3 DNA: TGTGCCAGCAGTGAAGCGCGTGGTCTCGAGCAGTACTTC
J gene: TRBJ2-7; clone size: NA; V gene: TRBV13; D gene: TRBD2; CDR3 protein: CASSLGLAGVNLYEQYF; CDR3 DNA: TGTGCCAGCAGCCTAGGCCTAGCGGGAGTGAATTTATACGAGCAGTACTTC
J gene: TRBJ2-7; clone size: NA; V gene: TRBV4-3; D gene: NA; CDR3 protein: CASSQAPGIHEQYF; CDR3 DNA: TGCGCCAGCAGCCAAGCCCCAGGGATCCACGAGCAGTACTTC
J gene: TRBJ2-5; clone size: NA; V gene: TRBV7-9; D gene: NA; CDR3 protein: CASSSLEETQYF; CDR3 DNA: TGTGCCAGCAGTTCCCTGGAGGAGACCCAGTACTTC
J gene: TRBJ2-2; clone size: NA; V gene: TRBV28; D gene: TRBD1; CDR3 protein: CASSSTGGAIGELFF; CDR3 DNA: TGTGCCAGCAGTTCGACAGGGGGCGCGATCGGGGAGCTGTTTTTT
J gene: TRBJ2-7; clone size: few; V gene: TRBV27; D gene: NA; CDR3 protein: CASSLSAQFVYYEQYF; CDR3 DNA: TGTGCCAGCAGTTTATCCGCTCAATTTGTCTACTACGAGCAGTACTTC
J gene: TRBJ1-1; clone size: NA; V gene: TRBV29-1; D gene: TRBD1; CDR3 protein: CSVRRHPRGLGTEAFF; CDR3 DNA: TGCAGCGTTAGGAGGCACCCCAGGGGGCTTGGCACTGAAGCTTTCTTT
J gene: TRBJ2-3; clone size: many; V gene: TRBV12-3/TRBV12-4; D gene: NA; CDR3 protein: CASRDRSTDTQYF; CDR3 DNA: TGTGCCAGCAGAGACAGGAGCACAGATACGCAGTATTTT
J gene: TRBJ2-7; clone size: NA; V gene: TRBV4-3; D gene: TRBD2; CDR3 protein: CASSQGLAGLYEQYF; CDR3 DNA: TGCGCCAGCAGCCAAGGACTAGCGGGACTCTACGAGCAGTACTTC
J gene: TRBJ2-7; clone size: few; V gene: TRBV20-1; D gene: TRBD1; CDR3 protein: CSAQGAGLYEQYF; CDR3 DNA: TGCAGTGCCCAGGGGGCGGGTCTTTACGAGCAGTACTTC
J gene: TRBJ2-2; clone size: NA; V gene: TRBV28; D gene: NA; CDR3 protein: CASSFRLGLPGGTGELFF; CDR3 DNA: TGTGCCAGCAGTTTTCGGTTGGGGCTTCCCGGGGGCACCGGGGAGCTGTTTTTT
J gene: TRBJ2-5; clone size: NA; V gene: TRBV18; D gene: NA; CDR3 protein: CASSPPPSYETQYF; CDR3 DNA: TGTGCCAGCTCACCACCGCCTAGCTACGAGACCCAGTACTTC
J gene: TRBJ2-5; clone size: NA; V gene: TRBV27; D gene: TRBD2; CDR3 protein: CASSLSKGLTQETQYF; CDR3 DNA: TGTGCCAGCAGTTTATCGAAGGGACTAACCCAAGAGACCCAGTACTTC
J gene: TRBJ1-6; clone size: NA; V gene: TRBV6-2/TRBV6-3; D gene: NA; CDR3 protein: CASSRDLWPDSPLHF; CDR3 DNA: TGTGCCAGCAGTCGGGACCTCTGGCCGGATTCACCCCTCCACTTT
J gene: TRBJ2-7; clone size: NA; V gene: TRBV7-2; D gene: TRBD2; CDR3 protein: CASTPGLAWDEQYF; CDR3 DNA: TGTGCCAGCACCCCCGGACTAGCGTGGGACGAGCAGTACTTC
J gene: TRBJ2-7; clone size: NA; V gene: TRBV20-1; D gene: TRBD2; CDR3 protein: CSALLAGRSYEQYF; CDR3 DNA: TGCAGTGCTCTACTAGCGGGGAGATCCTACGAGCAGTACTTC
J gene: TRBJ1-1; clone size: NA; V gene: TRBV7-8; D gene: NA; CDR3 protein: CASSFTTGRTEAFF; CDR3 DNA: TGTGCCAGCAGCTTTACGACAGGTAGGACTGAAGCTTTCTTT
J gene: TRBJ2-5; clone size: NA; V gene: TRBV20-1; D gene: TRBD1; CDR3 protein: CSARDRTGVRLGTQYF; CDR3 DNA: TGCAGTGCTAGAGATCGGACAGGGGTTCGTTTGGGGACCCAGTACTTC
J gene: TRBJ1-1; clone size: many; V gene: TRBV12-3/TRBV12-4; D gene: NA; CDR3 protein: CASSLWSNTEAFF; CDR3 DNA: TGTGCCAGCAGTTTATGGTCGAACACTGAAGCTTTCTTT
J gene: TRBJ2-7; clone size: many; V gene: TRBV20-1; D gene: NA; CDR3 protein: CSATSGSYEQYF; CDR3 DNA: TGCAGTGCTACCAGCGGTTCCTACGAGCAGTACTTC
J gene: TRBJ2-1; clone size: NA; V gene: TRBV29-1; D gene: TRBD2; CDR3 protein: CSVKLAGRHNEQFF; CDR3 DNA: TGCAGCGTAAAACTAGCGGGTCGTCACAATGAGCAGTTCTTC
J gene: TRBJ1-5; clone size: few; V gene: TRBV7-2; D gene: NA; CDR3 protein: CASSLVAGVGNQPQHF; CDR3 DNA: TGTGCCAGCAGCTTAGTTGCGGGCGTGGGCAATCAGCCCCAGCATTTT